What follows are 26 T cell receptor beta chains derived from one specimen sequenced in a study of T-cell memory formation after mild COVID-19. Each CDR3 protein is one row after TCRdb ran MiXCR on the 5' RACE reads. The data hold 400,000 or so distinct CDR3 sequences, with around 21% observed a single time. The sample comprised PBMCs or a T cell subset sorted from them (not recorded which). Every receptor here comes from an adult woman who had mild COVID-19 (a few samples of this study predate the infection). Cell type and time point are not known.

The rearrangement joins TRBV7-9 to TRBJ2-6; tentatively, D is TRBD1 (5 bases). Germline V gene data show CDR1 as SEHNR and CDR2 as FQNEAQ (reference sequence). There are 18 residues in the CDR3. V lost 1 base to trimming and J lost 0 bases, with 13 bases between them. This CDR3 is CASSLGQLTTSGANVLTF. Here the CDR3 DNA reads TGTGCCAGCAGCTTAGGACAGCTTACGACCTCTGGGGCCAACGTCCTGACTTTC. Using reference TRBV7-9 and TRBJ2-6 for the parts outside the CDR3, the full variable domain is DTGVSQNPRHKITKRGQNVTFRCDPISEHNRLYWYRQTLGQGPEFLTYFQNEAQLEKSRLLSDRFSAERPKGSFSTLEIQRTEQGDSAMYLCASSLGQLTTSGANVLTFGAGSRLTVL.

This clonotype has more than one count but fewer than ten. V usage is TRBV27 and J usage is TRBJ2-4, with 7 bases lining up with TRBD2. CDR3 size: 16 residues. The junction had 9 bases not matched to a gene; V was cut back by 5 bases and J by 2 bases. CDR1 is MNHEY and CDR2 is SMNVEV in the germline V gene (reference sequence). This chain's CDR3 is CASSPGGGRTKNIQYF. CDR3 DNA sequence: TGTGCCAGCAGTCCCGGGGGAGGGAGAACCAAAAACATTCAGTACTTC.

The chain couples TRBV7-3 to TRBJ2-6; no definite D call. The CDR3 loop spans 17 amino acids. V lost 4 bases to trimming and J lost 0 bases, with 13 bases between them. Germline V gene lookup returns CDR1 SGHTA and CDR2 FQGTGA. The chain's CDR3 is CASSSPGADSGANVLTF. In DNA, the CDR3 is TGTGCCAGCAGCTCCCCGGGTGCCGACTCTGGGGCCAACGTCCTGACTTTC.

The chain uses TRBV12-3 or TRBV12-4 and TRBJ2-1; D not resolved. The V end lost 10 bases, the J end lost 9 bases, and 19 bases lay between the germline ends. This CDR3 is built from 13 residues. The CDR3 nucleotides read TGTGCCATCCATCCAGCGTCGTTGAGTGAGCAGTTCTTC. It is translated as CAIHPASLSEQFF.

The rearrangement links TRBV24-1 to TRBJ1-2; 7 bases line up with TRBD1. The germline V gene encodes CDR1 KGHDR and CDR2 SFDVKD. Trimming took 4 bases from V and 2 from J; bases not matched to a gene: 3. The CDR3 totals 14 residues. As DNA, the CDR3 is TGTGCCACCAGTGACCAGACAGGGAACTATGGCTACACCTTC. Translation: CATSDQTGNYGYTF.

The CDR3 DNA reads as TGTGCCAGCAGTTACTCCAGTGGGACGGGAGGGGAGGGAGGCGAGCAGTACTTC. Translating it yields CASSYSSGTGGEGGEQYF. The chain uses TRBV6-5 and TRBJ2-7; 8 bases map to TRBD2. Per germline, CDR1 MNHEY and CDR2 SVGAGI. V shed 0 bases, J shed 6 bases, and the junction held 16 bases outside the gene matches. The CDR3 spans 18 residues.

This clonotype has only a few counts. V is TRBV19 and J is TRBJ2-1; D may be TRBD2 (6 bases). This CDR3 has 16 residues. The germline V gene has CDR1 LNHDA and CDR2 SQIVND (reference sequence). Trimming cost V 7 bases and J 2 bases, with 18 bases left between them. The CDR3 sequence: CASTLNGGATYNEQFF. In DNA form, the CDR3 reads TGTGCCAGTACCCTCAACGGAGGGGCGACCTACAATGAGCAGTTCTTC.

This chain links TRBV5-1 with TRBJ1-1; 8 bases align to TRBD1. The CDR3 sequence is 12 residues long. V was clipped by 5 bases and J by 7 bases; unmatched bases: 4. The germline V gene has CDR1 SGHRS and CDR2 YFSETQ. The DNA of the CDR3 is TGCGCCAGCAGTTCAGGGGGCGGTGAAGCTTTCTTT. This gives the protein CASSSGGGEAFF.

This chain links TRBV27 with TRBJ2-7; TRBD1 matches 9 bases. The CDR3 has 16 amino acids. CDR1 MNHEY and CDR2 SMNVEV come from the germline V gene (reference sequence). The V segment lost 4 bases and the J segment 4 bases; nucleotides outside the gene matches: 11. In nucleotides, the CDR3 is TGTGCCAGCAGTTCCTCCGGGACAGGGCTGAGGTACGAGCAGTACTTC. Translated, it gives CASSSSGTGLRYEQYF.

This chain joins TRBV5-6 and TRBJ2-7; D call uncertain. Germline-derived CDR1 and CDR2 are SGHDT and YYEEEE. CDR3 length equals 15 residues. V dropped 0 bases and J dropped 0 bases, with 10 bases sitting between them. The CDR3 DNA reads as TGTGCCAGCAGCTTGGGCCGGAAGAGCTCCTACGAGCAGTACTTC. Amino acid sequence: CASSLGRKSSYEQYF.

This clonotype was observed a few times. The CDR3, as DNA: TGTGCCAGCAGCTTAACGATGGATACGCAGTATTTT. As protein: CASSLTMDTQYF. The V gene is TRBV11-2, the J gene TRBJ2-3; D is unresolved. Trimming removed 2 bases at V and 6 bases at J, with 6 bases between. The CDR3 has 12 amino acids. Germline assignment: CDR1 SGHAT and CDR2 FQNNGV.

CDR3 sequence reads: CASWTSSYNSPLHF. In DNA, the CDR3 is TGTGCCAGCTGGACCAGCTCCTATAATTCACCCCTCCACTTT. The chain couples TRBV7-9 to TRBJ1-6; D is unclear. Trimming left V 8 bases short and J 0 bases short, with 8 bases between. CDR1 is SEHNR, CDR2 FQNEAQ, per germline (reference sequence). CDR3 length: 14 amino acids.

This clonotype was seen more than once but under ten times. This chain joins TRBV6-5 and TRBJ2-3; D might be TRBD2 (5 bases). The germline V gene has CDR1 MNHEY and CDR2 SVGAGI. This CDR3 contains 18 residues. V was shortened by 0 bases and J by 0 bases, with 16 bases between the two germline ends. CDR3 bases: TGTGCCAGCAGTTACTCCCCTCCGCCCGGGATTAGCACAGATACGCAGTATTTT. As protein: CASSYSPPPGISTDTQYF.

This clonotype was recorded a few times. The V and J genes are TRBV6-6 and TRBJ1-1; D possibly corresponds to TRBD1 (5 bases). This CDR3 region has 13 residues. Germline V gene data show CDR1 as MNHNY and CDR2 as SVGAGI (reference sequence). The V end was cut by 2 bases, the J end by 3 bases, with 7 bases between. CDR3 nucleotide sequence: TGTGCCAGCAGTTACATGACAGACACTGAAGCTTTCTTT. It specifies CASSYMTDTEAFF.

The V gene is TRBV11-2, the J gene TRBJ2-6; D remains ambiguous. The CDR3 loop spans 15 amino acids. With 8 bases removed from V and 0 bases from J, the gap between germline ends came to 11 bases. From germline, CDR1 is SGHAT and CDR2 FQNNGV. The CDR3 coding sequence is TGTGCCAGCGCATCCCCAGGCTCTGGGGCCAACGTCCTGACTTTC. Residues: CASASPGSGANVLTF.

The chain combines TRBV6-2 or TRBV6-3 with TRBJ1-1; weak D call: TRBD1 (5 bases). The V end lost 4 bases, the J end lost 2 bases, and 11 bases lay between the germline ends. The CDR3 is 14 amino acids. The germline CDR1 and CDR2 sequences are MNHEY and SVGEGT. The CDR3 region has the DNA TGTGCCAGCAGTTCCTTCGGGGGTAACACTGAAGCTTTCTTT. It yields the protein CASSSFGGNTEAFF.

The chain carries TRBV7-3 and TRBJ1-1, with D tentatively TRBD1 (6 bases). V lost 5 bases and J 1 base, leaving 14 bases between the germline ends. CDR1 is SGHTA, CDR2 FQGTGA, per germline. The CDR3 runs to 15 residues. CDR3 residues: CASSPAGTQNTEAFF. CDR3 bases: TGTGCCAGCAGCCCGGCCGGGACACAGAACACTGAAGCTTTCTTT.

The CDR3 DNA sequence: TGCGCCAGCAGCTTGTTGGATGGTGAGCAGTTCTTC. Protein product: CASSLLDGEQFF. The chain employs TRBV5-1 and TRBJ2-1; D gene unclear. Germline lookup yields CDR1 SGHRS and CDR2 YFSETQ. V shed 1 base and J shed 9 bases, with 8 bases lying between them. The CDR3 is 12 amino acids.

The V call is TRBV24-1, the J call TRBJ2-2; D not resolved. V dropped 4 bases and J dropped 1 base, with 6 bases sitting between them. Per the germline V gene, CDR1 is KGHDR and CDR2 is SFDVKD. This CDR3 is 14 amino acids long. CDR3 amino acids: CATSDRQNTGELFF. In DNA form, the CDR3 reads TGTGCCACCAGTGACCGACAGAACACCGGGGAGCTGTTTTTT.

The rearrangement uses TRBV6-5 and TRBJ2-1; D is tentatively TRBD1 or TRBD2 (5 bases each). The CDR3 runs to 15 residues. Germline V gives CDR1 MNHEY, CDR2 SVGAGI. The V gene lost 4 bases and the J gene lost 6 bases, with 16 bases spanning the gap. In nucleotides, the CDR3 is TGTGCCAGCAGTTCCTACTCCGGGACCGGCAATGAGCAGTTCTTC. It codes for CASSSYSGTGNEQFF.

V is TRBV3-1 and J is TRBJ2-3; TRBD2 is a possible D gene (6 bases). This CDR3 has 14 amino acids. Trimming took off 4 bases at V and 3 bases at J, with 11 bases between the two ends. Germline CDR1 is LGHDT and CDR2 is YNNKEL (reference sequence). The CDR3 loop reads CASSPFRETDTQYF. The CDR3 coding sequence is TGTGCCAGCAGCCCTTTCCGGGAGACAGATACGCAGTATTTT.

Details on this clonotype: The germline gene is not matched at one end of the junction; a read error may be the cause. This rearrangement joins TRBV7-9 to TRBJ1-4; no clear D gene. The length of the CDR3 is 13 residues. CDR1 and CDR2 from the germline V gene are SEHNR and FQNEAQ (reference sequence). For the CDR3, the DNA is TGTGCCAGCAGTCTCCGGAGGGAAGATGAAAAACTGTTT. As protein: CASSLRREDEKLF.

V usage is TRBV9 and J usage is TRBJ1-1; D call uncertain. Trimming removed 4 bases from V and 1 base from J, with 8 bases in between. This CDR3 spans 13 amino acids. Germline V CDR1 and CDR2: SGDLS, YYNGEE. CDR3 nucleotides: TGTGCCAGCAGCCAGATGCGGAACACTGAAGCTTTCTTT. It is translated as CASSQMRNTEAFF.

The rearrangement joins TRBV30 to TRBJ2-7; no definite D call. CDR3 size: 11 residues. Deletions cut 1 base from V and 6 bases from J, with 7 bases between. CDR1 is GTSNPN and CDR2 is SVGIG in the germline V gene (reference sequence). CDR3 DNA: TGTGCCTGGAGTGACCGGGCCGAGCAGTACTTC. Translated, it gives CAWSDRAEQYF.

This chain links TRBV5-1 with TRBJ2-7, with 8 bases aligning to TRBD2. CDR1 is SGHRS and CDR2 is YFSETQ in the germline V gene. J gave up 6 bases and V 3 bases, and 8 bases lay outside the gene matches. This CDR3 region has 14 residues. The CDR3 sequence: CASSSKGTSGEQYF. DNA of the CDR3: TGCGCCAGCAGCTCGAAAGGGACTAGTGGCGAGCAGTACTTC.

This clonotype appeared a few times. One junction end does not reproduce the germline sequence, and a read error may be involved. The gene calls are TRBV20-1 and TRBJ1-2, with D uncertain. The germline V gene encodes CDR1 DFQATT and CDR2 SNEGSKA (reference sequence). The CDR3 sequence is 11 residues long. CDR3 residues: CSARDGRVFAF. CDR3 coding DNA: TGCAGTGCTAGAGATGGAAGGGTTTTCGCCTTC.